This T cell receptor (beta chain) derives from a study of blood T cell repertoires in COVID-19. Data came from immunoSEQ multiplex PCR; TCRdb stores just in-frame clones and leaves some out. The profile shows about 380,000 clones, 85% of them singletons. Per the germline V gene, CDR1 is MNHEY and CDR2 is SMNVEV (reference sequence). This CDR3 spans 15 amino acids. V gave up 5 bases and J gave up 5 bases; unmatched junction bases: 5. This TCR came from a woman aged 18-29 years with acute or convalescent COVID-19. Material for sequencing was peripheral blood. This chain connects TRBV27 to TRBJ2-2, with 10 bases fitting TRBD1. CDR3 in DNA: TGTGCCAGCAGTACCCGGGACAGGGGAACCGGGGAGCTGTTTTTT. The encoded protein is CASSTRDRGTGELFF.